These 15 T cell receptor beta chains share one sample of origin, sequenced in a study of tumor-infiltrating lymphocytes in primary liver carcinoma. With approximately 500 ng total RNA as template and a constant-region primer, TCR beta cDNA was made. Each TCR beta library was derived from three nested multiplex PCR rounds that employed slightly modified ARM-PCR. Both of the initial two PCR rounds ran for roughly 10 cycles and employed TRBV1-TRBV30 forward primers alongside a C-beta reverse primer. TCRdb passed the multiplex PCR reads through MiXCR, listing each CDR3 protein once. The data show 90,000 to 100,000 distinct CDR3 sequences, around three quarters seen once. Investigators took RNA and DNA out together from about 19-30 mg of unsorted bulk tissue. The specimen sequenced was liver tumor tissue from sampling region 5. Subset reported: tumor region T5, tumor centre. The receptors were sampled from a woman aged 55-70 years with primary liver carcinoma and hepatitis B virus infection.

The chain uses TRBV20-1 and TRBJ2-1; 13 bases match TRBD2. The trim removed 6 bases at V and 4 bases at J, leaving 9 bases unmatched. This CDR3 contains 16 residues. Germline lookup yields CDR1 DFQATT and CDR2 SNEGSKA (reference sequence). The CDR3 sequence is CSARLTSGRYYNEQFF. The CDR3 nucleotides are TGCAGTGCCAGACTGACTAGCGGGAGGTATTACAATGAGCAGTTCTTC.

As regards this clonotype: One end of the junction does not line up with germline, which may come from a read error. The chain couples TRBV11-2 to TRBJ2-5; D might be TRBD2 (6 bases). The CDR3 runs 14 residues. The germline V gene encodes CDR1 SGHAT and CDR2 FQNNGV. The CDR3 region has the DNA TGTACCAGCAGCTCCACCGGCGGGGTAGAGACCCAGTACTTC. It is translated as CTSSSTGGVETQYF. Supplemented by reference TRBV11-2 and TRBJ2-5, the full variable domain reads EAGVAQSPRYKIIEKRQSVAFWCNPISGHATLYWYQQILGQGPKLLIQFQNNGVVDDSQLPKDRFSAERLKGVDSTLKIQPAKLEDSAVYLCTSSSTGGVETQYFGPGTRLLVL.

The CDR3 spells CASAQGSPSYEQYF. As DNA, the CDR3 is TGCGCCAGCGCCCAGGGGAGTCCTAGCTACGAGCAGTACTTC. The chain has TRBV10-2 and TRBJ2-7, with D perhaps matching TRBD1 (6 bases). Germline V gives CDR1 WSHSY, CDR2 SAAADI. The V end lost 8 bases, the J end lost 3 bases, and 17 bases lay between the germline ends. This CDR3 has 14 residues.

This clonotype has only a few counts. V gene TRBV18 combines with J gene TRBJ2-1; 7 nucleotides line up with TRBD1. The germline CDR1 and CDR2 sequences are KGHSH and LQKENI. The trim removed 3 bases at V and 2 bases at J, leaving 1 base unmatched. CDR3 length: 14 residues. CDR3 loop: CASSPTGTYNEQFF. The CDR3 nucleotides read TGTGCCAGCTCACCGACAGGGACCTACAATGAGCAGTTCTTC. The variable domain in full, with the rest retrieved from reference TRBV18 and TRBJ2-1, is NAGVMQNPRHLVRRRGQEARLRCSPMKGHSHVYWYRQLPEEGLKFMVYLQKENIIDESGMPKERFSAEFPKEGPSILRIQQVVRGDSAAYFCASSPTGTYNEQFFGPGTRLTVL.

The CDR3 region has the DNA TGTGCCAGCAGCTTAGATTCCATCGGGACAGGGGCCTCGAACGCTGGGGAGCTGTTTTTT. This encodes CASSLDSIGTGASNAGELFF. This chain uses TRBV11-3 with TRBJ2-2; the match to TRBD1 covers 10 bases. V shed 0 bases and J 8 bases; nucleotides not matched to a gene: 18. The CDR3 has 20 residues. CDR1 and CDR2 from the germline V gene are SGHNT and YENEEA.

V and J are TRBV11-2 and TRBJ2-3, with TRBD2 matching over 7 bases. The V gene end was trimmed by 5 bases and the J gene end by 1 base; junction bases not matched to a gene: 6. The CDR3 consists of 15 residues. The germline V gene has CDR1 SGHAT and CDR2 FQNNGV. CDR3 region: CASSLGLECTDTQYF. The CDR3 nucleotides are TGTGCCAGCAGCCTCGGACTAGAATGCACAGATACGCAGTATTTT.

A remark on this clonotype: A read error may be the cause here, since a much bigger clone is one base away. The CDR3 DNA reads as TGTGCCTGCGCCTTCGGGGGAGGGCTTTATGAGCAGTTCTTC. Amino acids: CACAFGGGLYEQFF. V usage is TRBV28 and J usage is TRBJ2-1; 7 positions match TRBD2. Per germline, CDR1 MDHEN and CDR2 SYDVKM. V shed 11 bases, J shed 8 bases, and the junction held 15 bases outside the gene matches. The CDR3 contains 14 residues.

As for this clonotype: Because the CDR3 is missing its conserved closing phenylalanine or tryptophan, this is likely a read error. J is TRBJ2-1 and V is TRBV11-2; TRBD1 might be the D (5 bases). V was cut by 5 bases and J by 2 bases, with 16 bases left in between. The CDR3 totals 16 residues. Germline CDR1 SGHAT, CDR2 FQNNGV. The CDR3 here is CASSPRLDSTYNEQFL. CDR3 nucleotide sequence: TGTGCCAGCAGCCCCAGACTTGACAGCACCTACAATGAGCAGTTCTTA.

Remarks on this clonotype: The junction departs from the called germline gene at one end, perhaps through a read error. This chain connects TRBV11-3 to TRBJ2-5, with 11 bases lining up with TRBD2. The germline V gene encodes CDR1 SGHNT and CDR2 YENEEA. The CDR3 spans 20 residues. The CDR3 sequence is CPSSLGGLAVPLTFQEAQYF. The CDR3 DNA sequence: TGTCCCAGCAGCTTAGGGGGACTAGCGGTACCCCTCACCTTCCAAGAGGCCCAGTACTTC. The whole variable domain, filled in from reference TRBV11-3 and TRBJ2-5, reads EAGVVQSPRYKIIEKKQPVAFWCNPISGHNTLYWYLQNLGQGPELLIRYENEEAVDDSQLPKDRFSAERLKGVDSTLKIQPAELGDSAVYLCPSSLGGLAVPLTFQEAQYFGPGTRLLVL.

In the case of this clonotype: The junction departs from the called germline gene at one end, perhaps through a read error. The J gene is TRBJ2-2, the V gene TRBV11-2; a possible D gene is TRBD1 (6 bases). Germline V gene data show CDR1 as SGHAT and CDR2 as FQNNGV. The CDR3 loop spans 13 amino acids. This CDR3 reads CASSLRGIRELFF. CDR3 sequence (DNA): TGTGCCAGTAGCTTAAGGGGGATCAGGGAGCTGTTTTTT.

This clonotype is deemed medium-sized (0.01 to 0.1%). The genes are TRBV11-2 and TRBJ2-1; 9 bases line up with TRBD2. The germline CDR1 and CDR2 sequences are SGHAT and FQNNGV. After removal of 0 bases from V and 13 bases from J, the junction contained 7 bases not matched to a gene. This CDR3 comprises 14 residues. The CDR3 DNA reads TGTGCCAGCAGCTTAGATCCGGGGCTAGCGGGACAGTTCTTC. It codes for CASSLDPGLAGQFF.

Note on this clonotype: Its ends do not fully match the called genes, so a read error is possible. The genes are TRBV11-3 and TRBJ2-1, with D possibly being TRBD2 (5 bases). CDR1 and CDR2 (germline): SGHNT, YENEEA. The CDR3 sequence is 14 residues long. For the CDR3, the DNA is TGTGCCAGCAGCCGTGGACTGTCGGGTGATGAGCAGGTCTTC. This encodes CASSRGLSGDEQVF. The whole variable domain, filled in from reference TRBV11-3 and TRBJ2-1, reads EAGVVQSPRYKIIEKKQPVAFWCNPISGHNTLYWYLQNLGQGPELLIRYENEEAVDDSQLPKDRFSAERLKGVDSTLKIQPAELGDSAVYLCASSRGLSGDEQVFGPGTRLTVL.

This clonotype was picked up a small number of times. V gene TRBV28 combines with J gene TRBJ1-5; D not resolved. The CDR3 spans 13 residues. The V end lost 5 bases, the J end lost 1 base, and 6 bases lay between the germline ends. Germline lookup yields CDR1 MDHEN and CDR2 SYDVKM. DNA for the CDR3: TGTGCCAGCAGTCGAGTGAGCAATCAGCCCCAGCATTTT. Encoded protein: CASSRVSNQPQHF.

The genes are TRBV11-3 and TRBJ2-1; D is possibly TRBD2 (6 bases). V was clipped by 4 bases and J by 9 bases, with 19 bases between them. Germline V gene sequence: CDR1 SGHNT, CDR2 YENEEA. CDR3 length equals 15 residues. CDR3 sequence: CASSSAAAVGGEQFF. The CDR3, as DNA: TGTGCCAGCAGCTCGGCAGCGGCTGTCGGGGGTGAGCAGTTCTTC.

This clonotype was detected only a few times. This clone may be a read error of a much larger clone one base away. The chain carries TRBV12-3 or TRBV12-4 and TRBJ1-1; tentative D call: TRBD1 (5 bases). The CDR3 runs to 13 residues. V lost 4 bases and J 4 bases, leaving 10 bases between the germline ends. DNA of the CDR3: TGTGCCAGCAGTTCCGGGGGTGGCACTGAAGCTTTCTTT. Its protein is CASSSGGGTEAFF.